The rows below give T cell receptor beta chains drawn from one sample of a study of T cells in Graves' hyperthyroidism and ophthalmopathy. One entry per CDR3 protein results from TCRdb running MiXCR on the multiplex PCR reads. There are 500,000 to 600,000 distinct CDR3 sequences in the sample; approximately 15% occur only once, and under 20% lies in the top ten. Sequencing was performed on blood. The source is a woman aged 18 to 35 with Graves' hyperthyroidism. Each CDR3 is given with its conserved first and last residue. D genes are given only for firm matches. Not every row has a clone size; where given, it reads once, few, many or a size class.

clone_size: once
j_call: TRBJ2-5
v_call: TRBV9
d_call: -
cdr3_aa: CASSVGGIQGVKYF
cdr3_nt: TGTGCCAGCAGCGTGGGGGGAATACAGGGAGTAAAGTACTTC

clone_size: -
j_call: TRBJ1-4
v_call: TRBV11-2
d_call: -
cdr3_aa: CASSSPSGYNNEKLFF
cdr3_nt: TGTGCCAGCAGCTCCCCATCGGGGTATAATAATGAAAAACTGTTTTTT

clone_size: many
j_call: TRBJ2-7
v_call: TRBV12-3/TRBV12-4
d_call: -
cdr3_aa: CASSLKGFYEQYF
cdr3_nt: TGTGCCAGCAGTTTAAAGGGGTTCTACGAGCAGTACTTC

clone_size: many
j_call: TRBJ2-7
v_call: TRBV7-9
d_call: TRBD2
cdr3_aa: CASTSGTSGRAFYEQYF
cdr3_nt: TGTGCCAGCACCTCCGGGACTAGCGGGAGGGCCTTCTACGAGCAGTACTTC

clone_size: -
j_call: TRBJ2-1
v_call: TRBV20-1
d_call: -
cdr3_aa: CSAVQGYNEQFF
cdr3_nt: TGCAGTGCCGTTCAGGGGTATAATGAGCAGTTCTTC

clone_size: -
j_call: TRBJ1-4
v_call: TRBV18
d_call: -
cdr3_aa: CASSPTTGPYGEKLFF
cdr3_nt: TGTGCCAGCTCACCAACGACAGGCCCCTATGGTGAAAAACTGTTTTTT

clone_size: many
j_call: TRBJ1-5
v_call: TRBV3-1
d_call: -
cdr3_aa: CASSQVSGDQPQHF
cdr3_nt: TGTGCCAGCAGCCAAGTATCAGGGGATCAGCCCCAGCATTTT

clone_size: many
j_call: TRBJ2-3
v_call: TRBV20-1
d_call: TRBD2
cdr3_aa: CSAREFGGGAADTQYF
cdr3_nt: TGCAGTGCTAGAGAGTTCGGCGGGGGGGCGGCAGATACGCAGTATTTT

clone_size: once
j_call: TRBJ1-6
v_call: TRBV19
d_call: -
cdr3_aa: CASSIRFSGFQSSYNSPLHF
cdr3_nt: TGTGCCAGTAGTATTCGTTTCTCAGGGTTCCAAAGCTCCTATAATTCACCCCTCCACTTT

clone_size: few
j_call: TRBJ2-3
v_call: TRBV11-2
d_call: -
cdr3_aa: CASSFTGTPDTQYF
cdr3_nt: TGTGCCAGCAGCTTCACTGGGACGCCAGATACGCAGTATTTT

clone_size: few
j_call: TRBJ1-1
v_call: TRBV20-1
d_call: -
cdr3_aa: CSAIVGRAAFF
cdr3_nt: TGCAGTGCGATCGTCGGTAGGGCGGCTTTCTTT

clone_size: -
j_call: TRBJ1-2
v_call: TRBV7-9
d_call: -
cdr3_aa: CASSLAQGMDGYTF
cdr3_nt: TGTGCCAGCAGCTTAGCCCAGGGAATGGATGGCTACACCTTC

clone_size: -
j_call: TRBJ1-5
v_call: TRBV6-1
d_call: TRBD1
cdr3_aa: CASSLTGEAGNQPQHF
cdr3_nt: TGTGCCAGCAGTCTAACAGGGGAGGCTGGGAATCAGCCCCAGCATTTT

clone_size: -
j_call: TRBJ2-7
v_call: TRBV10-3
d_call: TRBD1
cdr3_aa: CAIGKRDRDYEQYF
cdr3_nt: TGTGCCATCGGAAAACGGGACAGGGACTACGAGCAGTACTTC

clone_size: many
j_call: TRBJ2-7
v_call: TRBV12-3/TRBV12-4
d_call: -
cdr3_aa: CASSLGARGVDEQYF
cdr3_nt: TGTGCCAGCAGTTTAGGGGCGAGAGGGGTAGACGAGCAGTACTTC

clone_size: -
j_call: TRBJ1-2
v_call: TRBV19
d_call: TRBD1
cdr3_aa: CASSNRGQGVDGYTF
cdr3_nt: TGTGCCAGTAGCAATCGCGGACAGGGGGTTGATGGCTACACCTTC

clone_size: -
j_call: TRBJ1-1
v_call: TRBV5-1
d_call: -
cdr3_aa: CASSIASNTEAFF
cdr3_nt: TGCGCCAGCAGCATCGCCTCGAACACTGAAGCTTTCTTT

clone_size: many
j_call: TRBJ2-1
v_call: TRBV12-3/TRBV12-4
d_call: TRBD2
cdr3_aa: CASRASGRGASDNEQFF
cdr3_nt: TGTGCCAGCAGGGCTAGCGGGAGGGGGGCTTCGGACAATGAGCAGTTCTTC

clone_size: -
j_call: TRBJ2-1
v_call: TRBV28
d_call: -
cdr3_aa: CASSSPRANEQFF
cdr3_nt: TGTGCCAGCAGCTCCCCCAGGGCAAATGAGCAGTTCTTC

clone_size: -
j_call: TRBJ2-1
v_call: TRBV14
d_call: TRBD2
cdr3_aa: CASSPATSGRRSYNEQFF
cdr3_nt: TGTGCCAGCAGCCCCGCGACTAGCGGGAGGCGATCCTACAATGAGCAGTTCTTC

clone_size: many
j_call: TRBJ2-3
v_call: TRBV30
d_call: -
cdr3_aa: CAWSVLGGGDTQYF
cdr3_nt: TGTGCCTGGAGTGTATTGGGGGGCGGAGATACGCAGTATTTT

clone_size: few
j_call: TRBJ2-2
v_call: TRBV4-3
d_call: -
cdr3_aa: CASSPGRGGTGELFF
cdr3_nt: TGCGCCAGCAGCCCCGGCAGGGGAGGCACCGGGGAGCTGTTTTTT

clone_size: few
j_call: TRBJ1-1
v_call: TRBV24-1
d_call: TRBD1
cdr3_aa: CATSDEGQGWAEAFF
cdr3_nt: TGTGCCACCAGTGACGAGGGACAGGGATGGGCTGAAGCTTTCTTT

clone_size: many
j_call: TRBJ2-1
v_call: TRBV2
d_call: -
cdr3_aa: CASSEGWNEQFF
cdr3_nt: TGTGCCAGCAGTGAAGGGTGGAATGAGCAGTTCTTC

clone_size: -
j_call: TRBJ2-6
v_call: TRBV7-9
d_call: -
cdr3_aa: CASTQGPLSGANVLTF
cdr3_nt: TGTGCCAGCACTCAGGGCCCCCTCTCTGGGGCCAACGTCCTGACTTTC

clone_size: few
j_call: TRBJ1-4
v_call: TRBV6-1
d_call: -
cdr3_aa: CASSEAPIGRKLFF
cdr3_nt: TGTGCCAGCAGCGAAGCTCCCATAGGGCGGAAACTGTTTTTT

clone_size: -
j_call: TRBJ2-3
v_call: TRBV5-6
d_call: -
cdr3_aa: CASSLGLGDDTQYF
cdr3_nt: TGTGCCAGCAGCTTGGGACTAGGGGATGATACGCAGTATTTT

clone_size: many
j_call: TRBJ2-7
v_call: TRBV6-1
d_call: -
cdr3_aa: CASSEAEVSEQYF
cdr3_nt: TGTGCCAGCAGTGAAGCAGAGGTGAGCGAGCAGTACTTC

clone_size: -
j_call: TRBJ2-1
v_call: TRBV12-3/TRBV12-4
d_call: -
cdr3_aa: CASSNGDASPYNEQFF
cdr3_nt: TGTGCCAGCAGCAATGGGGACGCAAGTCCCTACAATGAGCAGTTCTTC

clone_size: -
j_call: TRBJ2-7
v_call: TRBV6-5
d_call: -
cdr3_aa: CASSYVESYEQYF
cdr3_nt: TGTGCCAGCAGTTACGTGGAATCCTACGAGCAGTACTTC

clone_size: few
j_call: TRBJ2-1
v_call: TRBV5-1
d_call: TRBD1
cdr3_aa: CASRSRQGMGNEQFF
cdr3_nt: TGCGCCAGCAGGAGTCGACAGGGGATGGGCAATGAGCAGTTCTTC

clone_size: -
j_call: TRBJ2-6
v_call: TRBV20-1
d_call: -
cdr3_aa: CSAREPGNSGANVLTF
cdr3_nt: TGCAGTGCTAGGGAACCAGGGAACTCTGGGGCCAACGTCCTGACTTTC

clone_size: few
j_call: TRBJ1-2
v_call: TRBV7-9
d_call: TRBD1
cdr3_aa: CASSTGQGVNYGYTF
cdr3_nt: TGTGCCAGCAGCACCGGACAGGGAGTTAACTATGGCTACACCTTC

clone_size: -
j_call: TRBJ1-3
v_call: TRBV19
d_call: TRBD1
cdr3_aa: CASSPWTGSGNTIYF
cdr3_nt: TGTGCCAGTAGTCCTTGGACAGGGTCTGGAAACACCATATATTTT

clone_size: many
j_call: TRBJ1-2
v_call: TRBV28
d_call: TRBD1
cdr3_aa: CASSGTGRANYGYTF
cdr3_nt: TGTGCCAGCAGTGGGACAGGGCGAGCTAACTATGGCTACACCTTC

clone_size: few
j_call: TRBJ1-5
v_call: TRBV12-3/TRBV12-4
d_call: TRBD1
cdr3_aa: CASSRAGQGNQPQHF
cdr3_nt: TGTGCCAGCAGCCGGGCGGGACAGGGCAATCAGCCCCAGCATTTT

clone_size: -
j_call: TRBJ2-1
v_call: TRBV11-1
d_call: TRBD2
cdr3_aa: CASSLDPRAGGIDNEQFF
cdr3_nt: TGTGCCAGCAGCTTAGACCCCCGAGCGGGAGGAATCGACAATGAGCAGTTCTTC

clone_size: many
j_call: TRBJ1-1
v_call: TRBV6-1
d_call: -
cdr3_aa: CASRPAMVPEAFF
cdr3_nt: TGTGCCAGCAGGCCCGCCATGGTCCCTGAAGCTTTCTTT

clone_size: many
j_call: TRBJ2-1
v_call: TRBV20-1
d_call: TRBD2
cdr3_aa: CSAGTSGSVNEQFF
cdr3_nt: TGCAGTGCCGGGACTAGCGGGAGTGTGAATGAGCAGTTCTTC

clone_size: -
j_call: TRBJ1-2
v_call: TRBV7-9
d_call: -
cdr3_aa: CASSRTRDSLYGYTF
cdr3_nt: TGTGCCAGCAGCCGAACTCGGGACTCCCTCTATGGCTACACCTTC

clone_size: few
j_call: TRBJ2-6
v_call: TRBV5-1
d_call: -
cdr3_aa: CATRASGANVLTF
cdr3_nt: TGCGCCACCCGAGCCTCTGGGGCCAACGTCCTGACTTTC

clone_size: many
j_call: TRBJ2-1
v_call: TRBV12-3/TRBV12-4
d_call: TRBD1
cdr3_aa: CASSPNPGTGLNEQFF
cdr3_nt: TGTGCCAGCAGTCCGAACCCCGGGACAGGCCTCAATGAGCAGTTCTTC

clone_size: many
j_call: TRBJ2-3
v_call: TRBV28
d_call: TRBD2
cdr3_aa: CASSLYSGSRDTQYF
cdr3_nt: TGTGCCAGCAGTTTATATAGCGGGAGTAGGGATACGCAGTATTTT

clone_size: -
j_call: TRBJ2-7
v_call: TRBV10-3
d_call: -
cdr3_aa: CAIKSGDGASVLTVYEQYF
cdr3_nt: TGTGCCATCAAATCCGGGGACGGGGCTAGCGTGTTGACGGTATACGAGCAGTACTTC